Reported below is one T cell receptor (beta chain). These data are taken from a study of CD4 T cells in relation to SARS-CoV-2 and coronaviruses. Generated by immunoSEQ multiplex PCR, the TCRdb table keeps only in-frame clones and is missing some. The sample shows 55,000 to 70,000 clones, approximately 93% of them seen only once. Unexposed donor CD4+ T cells date from about 2011-2018, before the COVID-19 pandemic. Naive and memory CD4+ T cells were separated from cryopreserved PBMCs. The sample consisted of naive CD4+ T cells from PBMCs. Subset noted: naive CD4+ T cells isolated by negative enrichment. This clonotype originated in a human donor in good health.

CDR3 sequence reads: CASSGTVVNSNQPQHF. In DNA, the CDR3 is TGTGCCAGCAGTGGGACAGTGGTAAATAGCAATCAGCCCCAGCATTTT. This rearrangement joins TRBV2 to TRBJ1-5; the D gene is possibly TRBD1 (6 bases). The CDR3 length is 16 residues. Germline assignment: CDR1 SNHLY and CDR2 FYNNEI. Trimming left V 4 bases short and J 0 bases short, with 13 bases between.